The rows below give T cell receptor beta chains drawn from one sample of a study of patients and donors after allogeneic stem cell transplantation. TCRdb re-derived calls from the RT-PCR reads in MiXCR, one entry per CDR3 protein. The profile shows about 410,000 distinct CDR3 sequences, roughly 16% of them singletons. The specimen sequenced was blood, either unsorted or a sorted T cell fraction (not recorded which). These receptors were taken from a human donor who was either an allogeneic HSCT recipient or a stem cell or donor lymphocyte infusion donor (not recorded which). It is not recorded whose cells these are; they may come from a transplant donor. CDR3s include the opening cysteine and the closing phenylalanine or tryptophan. The D gene is left open where the match is weak. Clone size is stated in some rows and not others, as once, few, many or a class when expanded.

D	size	V	J	CDR3	DNA
.	few	TRBV6-2/TRBV6-3	TRBJ2-2	CASSYSARGELFF	TGTGCCAGCAGTTACTCGGCCCGAGGGGAGCTGTTTTTT
.	few	TRBV5-1	TRBJ2-1	CASSPDGIYNEQFF	TGCGCCAGCAGCCCGGACGGCATTTACAATGAGCAGTTCTTC
.	.	TRBV12-1	TRBJ1-2	CASRTPGPQYGYTF	TGTGCCAGCAGAACGCCTGGACCGCAGTATGGCTACACCTTC
.	once	TRBV7-2	TRBJ2-2	CASSLRLSGNTGELFF	TGTGCCAGCAGCTTAAGGCTTAGCGGGAACACCGGGGAGCTGTTTTTT
.	few	TRBV4-3	TRBJ1-2	CASSQESPGDGYTF	TGCGCCAGCAGCCAAGAGAGCCCGGGCGATGGCTACACCTTC
.	.	TRBV3-1	TRBJ2-1	CASSQGRGWVAPYNEQFF	TGTGCCAGCAGCCAAGGAAGAGGGTGGGTAGCGCCGTACAATGAGCAGTTCTTC
TRBD2	few	TRBV20-1	TRBJ2-1	CSAFSRRRGNYNEQFF	TGCAGTGCTTTTTCTCGGAGGCGGGGGAACTACAATGAGCAGTTCTTC
.	.	TRBV6-2/TRBV6-3	TRBJ1-2	CASAENYGYTF	TGTGCCAGCGCGGAAAACTATGGCTACACCTTC
.	.	TRBV12-3/TRBV12-4	TRBJ1-1	CASSSRKQIGFTEAFF	TGTGCCAGCAGTTCCCGAAAACAGATCGGGTTTACTGAAGCTTTCTTT
TRBD1	.	TRBV7-6	TRBJ2-3	CASSPTGGSSTDTQYF	TGTGCCAGCAGTCCCACAGGGGGCTCGAGCACAGATACGCAGTATTTT
.	few	TRBV11-3	TRBJ2-1	CASSLALAHNEQFF	TGTGCCAGCAGCTTAGCGTTAGCCCACAATGAGCAGTTCTTC
TRBD1	.	TRBV5-1	TRBJ1-1	CASSLTGGINTEAFF	TGCGCCAGCAGCTTGACAGGGGGGATTAACACTGAAGCTTTCTTT
.	.	TRBV5-6	TRBJ2-7	CASSALSIGSNEQYF	TGTGCCAGCAGCGCCTTATCTATAGGGTCTAACGAGCAGTACTTC
.	many	TRBV20-1	TRBJ2-7	CSARGRHEQYF	TGCAGTGCTAGGGGGAGGCACGAGCAGTACTTC
.	few	TRBV20-1	TRBJ1-6	CSAGGTKNSPLHF	TGCAGTGCGGGTGGGACAAAGAATTCACCCCTCCACTTT
.	.	TRBV5-5	TRBJ2-7	CASSSPYRGHEQYF	TGTGCCAGCAGCTCTCCCTACCGGGGCCACGAGCAGTACTTC
.	few	TRBV6-5	TRBJ1-2	CASSYQIMAKDGYTF	TGTGCCAGCAGTTACCAAATTATGGCAAAGGATGGCTACACCTTC
.	.	TRBV5-1	TRBJ1-2	CASSSDPISYGYTF	TGCGCCAGCAGCTCGGACCCGATATCCTATGGCTACACCTTC
TRBD2	few	TRBV20-1	TRBJ2-4	CSARESGRAGAKNIQYF	TGCAGTGCTAGAGAGAGCGGGAGGGCCGGAGCCAAAAACATTCAGTACTTC
TRBD1	few	TRBV29-1	TRBJ1-1	CSVVHRGNTEAFF	TGCAGCGTTGTTCACAGGGGGAACACTGAAGCTTTCTTT
TRBD1	.	TRBV6-2/TRBV6-3	TRBJ2-1	CASSFSVRDRDNNEQFF	TGTGCCAGCAGTTTCTCCGTAAGGGACAGGGATAACAATGAGCAGTTCTTC
TRBD1	few	TRBV3-1	TRBJ1-5	CASSHSGGRRSNQPQHF	TGTGCCAGCAGCCACTCAGGGGGCCGGAGAAGCAATCAGCCCCAGCATTTT
.	.	TRBV28	TRBJ2-1	CATAAYSVYNEQFF	TGTGCCACCGCCGCTTATAGCGTATACAATGAGCAGTTCTTC
TRBD1	few	TRBV9	TRBJ1-2	CASSGTGGNLGYTF	TGTGCCAGCAGCGGGACAGGGGGCAATCTTGGCTACACCTTC
TRBD2	.	TRBV29-1	TRBJ2-3	CSVAGDGPPDTQYF	TGCAGCGTCGCGGGGGACGGCCCCCCAGATACGCAGTATTTT
TRBD2	.	TRBV20-1	TRBJ2-5	CSASPGTSGETQYF	TGCAGTGCTAGCCCCGGGACTAGCGGAGAGACCCAGTACTTC
.	few	TRBV5-6	TRBJ2-1	CASLSPRSTEQFF	TGTGCCAGCCTCTCCCCACGAAGCACTGAGCAGTTCTTC
.	few	TRBV15	TRBJ1-5	CATHGGGRGNQPQHF	TGTGCCACCCACGGAGGGGGGCGAGGCAATCAGCCCCAGCATTTT
.	.	TRBV20-1	TRBJ1-1	CSARGMGGTEAFF	TGCAGTGCTAGGGGTATGGGGGGAACTGAAGCTTTCTTT
.	.	TRBV12-3/TRBV12-4	TRBJ1-2	CASSLSGTGTF	TGTGCCAGCAGTTTAAGTGGTACAGGGACCTTC
.	few	TRBV2	TRBJ2-3	CASRQGTSTDTQYF	TGTGCCAGCAGGCAGGGAACTAGCACAGATACGCAGTATTTT
.	few	TRBV3-1	TRBJ2-7	CASSQGGTEQYF	TGTGCCAGCAGCCAAGGAGGGACCGAGCAGTACTTC
.	.	TRBV30	TRBJ2-2	CAWGKRGNTGELFF	TGTGCCTGGGGAAAACGGGGGAACACCGGGGAGCTGTTTTTT
.	few	TRBV20-1	TRBJ1-5	CSARRSGTNQPQHF	TGCAGTGCTAGAAGGTCAGGGACTAATCAGCCCCAGCATTTT
.	.	TRBV12-3/TRBV12-4	TRBJ1-5	CASSFPPQPQHF	TGTGCCAGCAGTTTCCCTCCCCAGCCCCAGCATTTT
TRBD2	few	TRBV6-1	TRBJ2-1	CASSGGTGLAGINEQFF	TGTGCCAGCAGTGGAGGGACCGGACTAGCGGGGATCAATGAGCAGTTCTTC
.	many	TRBV12-3/TRBV12-4	TRBJ1-2	CASSPRGVSYTF	TGTGCCAGCAGCCCCAGGGGCGTTAGCTACACCTTC
TRBD1	few	TRBV11-1	TRBJ2-5	CASSRGTGGAEPSASQETQYF	TGTGCCAGCAGCCGCGGGACAGGGGGCGCAGAGCCTTCCGCATCCCAAGAGACCCAGTACTTC
TRBD2	.	TRBV12-3/TRBV12-4	TRBJ2-2	CASGPSGRGWTGELFF	TGTGCCAGCGGGCCTAGCGGGAGGGGGTGGACCGGGGAGCTGTTTTTT